The entry below describes one T cell receptor (beta chain). Its cognate antigen has yet to be identified. There are no base qualities to consult, and no much larger clone falls within one base. CDR1 and CDR2 are drawn from the germline V gene: SGHTS, YDEGEE. The CDR3 has 17 amino acids, counting the end cysteine and phenylalanine. Kept here is only the CDR3 DNA, which spans 51 bases and is read in frame from base 1. Trimmed from V: 2 bases; trimmed from J: 8 bases; junction bases lacking a gene match: 13. Library preparation employed the immunoSEQ multiplex PCR assay. For the multiplex PCR, a mixture combining 60 forward primers for TCR Vbeta segments and 13 reverse primers for TCR Jbeta segments was used. The CDR3 region of rearranged TCR beta genes was amplified from genomic DNA by a multiplex PCR assay. Amplified TCR beta libraries were sequenced as 87-base-pair reads on the Illumina HiSeq System. On the study's bioinformatics: In a later analysis, 70 million to 95 million unique TCR beta chains were counted across the approximately 620 repertoires, and around 10 million of these chains were shared by at least two donors. A nearest-neighbor algorithm error-corrected the raw reads and collapsed the reads into unique sequences, merging closely related sequences to remove PCR and sequencing errors. Alignment of CDR3 sequences to IMGT reference sequences was used to assign V, D and J gene segments. For a sequence to be retained, a match of at least six nucleotides to both a V gene segment and a J gene segment was required. A rearrangement counted as productive if the CDR3 had no stop codons and remained in frame with V and J, and every other rearrangement counted as non-productive. CDR3 was defined according to IMGT convention as the region running from the second conserved V-encoded cysteine to the conserved J-encoded phenylalanine. The earlier analysis of about 560 of the donors excluded any sequence lacking an unambiguous match to a single V gene segment. In an earlier analysis of some 590 of the donors, V segments were called functional above 56.7% productive rearrangements and were called segregating when the between-donor standard deviation exceeded 5%. To diagnose cytomegalovirus status from the catalog of TCR beta chain sequences, a statistical classification framework was built. V and J gene assignment, in a later analysis, came from comparing TCR nucleotide sequences with IMGT/GENE-DB human TR gene sequences. A later analysis assigned CDR3 sequences and most-parsimonious VDJ recombination scenarios with the TCRdist pipeline. A later analysis defined each TCR beta chain by its CDR3 amino acid sequence plus V-gene family, and excluded reads lacking a unique V-gene family. A later analysis removed over 500 highly shared, low-generation-probability nucleotide sequences to deal with suspected cross-contamination and a sequencing artifact. In a later analysis, a clonal expansion index for each public chain was calculated from normalized within-repertoire ranks of inferred template counts. In a later analysis, generation probabilities were computed with a VDJ recombination model fitted to out-of-frame rearrangements, and the resulting probabilities were checked against IGoR. Hypergeometric tests were used in a later analysis to score TCR-TCR, TCR-HLA and TCR-CMV co-occurrence, with a repertoire-size bias correction applied to the TCR pairs. A later analysis estimated false discovery rates by permuting HLA or CMV assignments 20 times. In a later analysis, co-occurring TCRs were grouped using DBSCAN, with TCRdist sequence similarity added in when clustering inside HLA-allele-positive subsets. Co-occurrence clustering excluded repertoires with fewer than 30,000 or more than 120,000 public chains, plus five with anomalous nucleotide sharing. Drawn from immuneACCESS, this table holds only the in-frame rearrangements with V and J called that TCRdb kept. Clones are partly lost; checked studies trace under half to an unresolved V gene and leave the rest unexplained. V, J and clone size derive from that table, while D and trimming were established from the DNA sequence. This sample comprises about 110,000 clones, roughly 72% of them detected only once. Clones ranked in the top ten supply 4% to 5% of the sample.

This entry comes from a study of cytomegalovirus exposure and HLA in healthy donors (dated by TCRdb to the late 2010s). About the full investigation: An earlier analysis of 587 of the donors reported approximately 260 Gb of sequence data and 95 million to 140 million unique TCR beta sequences obtained from 180 million or so T cells. The number of donors typed differed by locus, with about 629-630 for A, B, C, DRB1 and DQB1, more than 500 for DQA1, nearly 610 for DPA1, and 450 to 480 for DPB1. Donor age, sex, ethnicity and CMV serostatus were compiled together with the repertoire data. Across approximately 400 genotyped donors of the cohort, an average of roughly 230,000 unique TCR beta nucleotide sequences per donor were sequenced, and roughly 20% of those sequences were non-productive. Roughly 290 gigabases of sequencing data and around 80 million unique TCR sequences made up an early release that covered approximately 700 HLA-typed donors. In addition to the first cohort of hundreds of subjects, a separate validation cohort of 120 different subjects was used. The later analysis used no new phenotypic data to find candidate immune exposures, relying instead on TCR beta sequences and their occurrence across donors. The study aimed to test whether signatures of past pathogen exposure could be identified by cataloging public T cell receptors. The genetic ancestry cluster associated with self-reported Caucasian donors included 70% to 85% of the approximately 400 genotyped donors. An earlier analysis of 500 to 750 of the donors applied high-throughput TCR beta sequencing to assess whether each TCR beta V gene segment acted as functional or pseudogenic. Every repertoire in the discovery cohort had been generated on one and the same sequencing platform. Class I and class II HLA loci were covered by the typing at four-digit resolution. High-throughput TCR immunosequencing, statistical association of individual TCRs with disease status, and machine learning were combined to predict cytomegalovirus infection status. Genome-wide SNP genotypes for about three fifths of the roughly 670 donors were used in a later genetic analysis, which treated that subset as a discovery cohort. The study used immunosequencing to profile the T cell repertoires of approximately 630 subjects and linked those repertoires to cytomegalovirus serostatus. To study patterns of TCR occurrence, a later analysis re-analyzed previously published TCR beta repertoires from 550 to 800 donors and added high-resolution HLA genotyping. Roughly five DR-DQ haplotypes were handled as single units for association and clustering because linkage in the cohort was strong.

Results and caveats for the whole study, not just this receptor: A further reported finding was that TCR beta sequences accurately predicted the HLA-A and HLA-B alleles for most subjects in the first cohort. When HLA alleles, especially DR and DQ, strongly co-occurred, TCR associations were difficult to assign to individual alleles. At a false discovery rate of 0.05, a later analysis linked some 18,000 TCR beta sequences to specific HLA alleles. In a later analysis, TCR association rates were found to vary across HLA loci, with the most associated TCRs seen for DRB1 alleles and the fewest for HLA-C alleles. Because HLA typing was missing for some donors at each locus, association tests included only the typed subset. It was suggested by the authors that the approach could potentially be generalized to other disease states and immunological phenotypes. For the cohort, immune exposure information was limited to CMV serostatus. The earlier analysis of 450 to 700 of the donors excluded some 15 rarely observed V segments, including chromosome 9 orphons, because counts were too low. Sequencing depth was assumed to be roughly uniform across donors in the presence/absence analyses, though that assumption may not hold. Compared with equally common non-associated chains, HLA-associated TCR beta chains in a later analysis were more clonally expanded and had lower generation probabilities. This cohort had only TCR beta chains sequenced, and the lack of alpha or paired-chain data limited which features could be detected. In both the original and validation cohorts, the classifier was reported to diagnose cytomegalovirus status with high specificity and sensitivity. Most TCR sequences were observed very rarely across donors, whereas some public TCRs were present in many individuals. Linkage disequilibrium might explain the correlated functional status among segregating V segments, but an unknown experimental factor could not be excluded. In vitro tests confirmed that three of the cytomegalovirus-associated TCR beta chains recognize cytomegalovirus antigens. A total of 150 to 200 TCR beta chains were listed by the study as associated with cytomegalovirus. In a later genetic analysis, a missense DCLRE1C variant was associated with V-gene and J-gene trimming of TCR beta chains, and the association was replicated in an independent cohort. In an earlier analysis of roughly 500 of the donors, most TCR beta V segments appeared in productive rearrangements about 90% or about 30% of the time, broadly matching IMGT annotations. Most CMV-associated TCR beta chains appeared to be HLA-restricted in a later analysis, and the HLA associations seemed to be driven largely by CMV exposure. Some IMGT-functional V segments, including TRBV6-2 and TRBV6-3, could not be told apart with the 87-base-pair reads, so those segments were excluded. Compared with the approximately 600-donor mean, donors in an Asian-associated ancestry cluster had fewer N-insertions in productive TCRs, according to a later genetic analysis. A group of highly shared sequence variants was considered likely to be a technical artifact of the sequencing pipeline. According to a later analysis, parvovirus B19, influenza, CMV and Epstein-Barr virus appeared linked to several top co-occurrence clusters.

The cohort consisted of 600 to 750 healthy bone marrow donors. Cohort members were all nominally healthy when sampled, although unrecorded immune exposures were likely present. The donor tested CMV seropositive and was one of the 289 seropositive cohort members. Each donor provided a peripheral blood sample, and peripheral blood mononuclear cells were used for TCR beta sequencing. Genomic DNA extraction from the blood cell samples was performed with the Qiagen DNeasy Blood Extraction Kit. Recombination linked TRBV5-8 to TRBJ1-2; the central 12 bases match TRBD1. Material for sequencing was PBMCs. The receptor's source is a middle-aged woman in good health and CMV-seropositive. The nucleotides read TGTGCCAGCAGCTTATCTCCCGGGACAGGGGGCTTTAAGGGCTACACCTTC. It translates to CASSLSPGTGGFKGYTF.